This T cell receptor (beta chain) was sequenced in a study of blood T cells in healthy people across ages. A remark on this clonotype: Possible read error: a much larger clone is one base away.

Germline V CDR1 and CDR2: SGHTA, FQGNSA. The CDR3 covers 14 residues. Sample-barcoded 5' priming and a J-beta primer mix drove a second PCR of roughly 6 to 12 cycles. TCRdb fed the 5' RACE reads into MiXCR, producing one record per CDR3 protein. The sample gives 500,000 to 700,000 distinct CDR3 sequences, 25% to 30% of which show up once; 15% to 18% is in the top ten. The chain uses TRBV7-2 and TRBJ1-1, with TRBD1 matching over 7 bases. The TCR comes from a woman aged 80 or over in good health. What was sequenced was blood. The CDR3 DNA is TGTGCCAGCAGCTCAGACAGGGCGGACACTGAAGTTTTCTTT. As protein: CASSSDRADTEVFF. The variable domain in full, with the rest retrieved from reference TRBV7-2 and TRBJ1-1, is GAGVSQSPSNKVTEKGKDVELRCDPISGHTALYWYRQSLGQGLEFLIYFQGNSAPDKSGLPSDRFSAERTGGSVSTLTIQRTQQEDSAVYLCASSSDRADTEVFFGQGTRLTVV.